The next 20 T cell receptor beta chains were all read from a single sample in a study of T cells in Graves' hyperthyroidism and ophthalmopathy (dated by TCRdb to between 2018 and 2020). Libraries were constructed by multiplex PCR. The sequencing machine was an Illumina HiSeq 2000. Amplification of TCR beta CDR3 regions was carried out from RNA transcripts. The TCR CDR3 was subjected to a first round of RT-PCR using the HTBI primer set and the Qiagen OneStep RT-PCR kit. TCRdb applied fastp at Q25 and MiXCR to the public reads, then kept only in-frame beta chains. Entries are consolidated by CDR3 protein sequence, retaining the most common genes and DNA. The sample profile shows around 200,000 distinct CDR3 sequences; around 16% of them were found once. About 45% of the sample is held by the ten biggest clonotypes. The sequenced sample was blood. These TCRs come from a man between 40 and 49 years old with Graves' hyperthyroidism.

In its sample, this clonotype was seen many times. The chain recombines TRBV7-2 with TRBJ2-5; 10 positions agree with TRBD2. The CDR3 covers 15 residues. J was trimmed by 5 bases and V by 5 bases; bases with no gene match: 8. The germline V gene has CDR1 SGHTA and CDR2 FQGNSA. CDR3 region: CASSRTGTSVETQYF. The CDR3 nucleotides read TGTGCCAGCAGCAGAACTGGGACTAGCGTTGAGACCCAGTACTTC. Filled out from reference TRBV7-2 and TRBJ2-5, the complete variable domain reads GAGVSQSPSNKVTEKGKDVELRCDPISGHTALYWYRQSLGQGLEFLIYFQGNSAPDKSGLPSDRFSAERTGGSVSTLTIQRTQQEDSAVYLCASSRTGTSVETQYFGPGTRLLVL.

This chain connects TRBV6-2 or TRBV6-3 to TRBJ1-1; D is uncertain. This CDR3 spans 16 amino acids. Germline values: CDR1 MNHEY, CDR2 SVGEGT. Trimming removed 2 bases from V and 0 bases from J, with 13 bases in between. CDR3 amino acids: CASSYPMTGVNTEAFF. The CDR3 nucleotides are TGTGCCAGCAGTTACCCAATGACGGGTGTGAACACTGAAGCTTTCTTT.

The chain links TRBV7-2 to TRBJ2-2, with TRBD2 identical over 8 bases. Trimming at V came to 1 base and at J to 6 bases, leaving 7 bases not matched to a gene. Germline V gene data show CDR1 as SGHTA and CDR2 as FQGNSA. CDR3 length: 16 residues. CDR3 coding DNA: TGTGCCAGCAGCTTAGTTTTGGGCGGGGGGCCCGGGGAGCTGTTTTTT. It translates to CASSLVLGGGPGELFF.

This clonotype was seen only a few times. A junction boundary mismatches the germline segment, possibly from a read error. CDR3 DNA sequence: TGTGCCAGCAGTCGGGTCCAGGAGAACTATGGCCACACCTTC. Translated: CASSRVQENYGHTF. The gene calls are TRBV6-2 or TRBV6-3 and TRBJ1-2; D uncertain. The CDR3 is 14 residues long. Germline CDR1 MNHEY, CDR2 SVGEGT.

This clonotype was detected many times. This chain joins TRBV6-1 and TRBJ2-6, with D uncertain. V lost 5 bases and J lost 0, with 11 bases in between. The CDR3 has 16 residues. Germline CDR1 reads MNHNS; CDR2 reads SASEGT. The CDR3 bases are TGTGCCAGCAGTTCGCAGGACCTCTCTGGGGCCAACGTCCTGACTTTC. Its protein product is CASSSQDLSGANVLTF.

Worth noting for this clonotype: A read error is possible here, since a much larger clone lies one base away. The chain couples TRBV11-2 to TRBJ2-7; a weak D match, TRBD2 (5 bases). Trimming left V 6 bases short and J 3 bases short, with 15 bases between. The CDR3 has 14 residues. Germline-derived CDR1 and CDR2 are SGHAT and FQNNGV. Here the CDR3 reads CASRPWDEGYEQYF. In nucleotides, the CDR3 is TGTGCCAGCAGGCCCTGGGATGAGGGCTACGAGCAGTACTTC.

This clonotype was counted a few times. This chain links TRBV4-3 with TRBJ2-7, with D perhaps TRBD1 (5 bases). Trimming shortened V by 2 bases and J by 4 bases, and 9 bases separated the two germline ends. The germline V gene has CDR1 LGHNA and CDR2 YSLEER. The CDR3 has 13 amino acids. CDR3 residues: CASSQTQGYEQYF. The CDR3 DNA follows: TGCGCCAGCAGCCAAACTCAGGGTTACGAGCAGTACTTC.

This sequence joins TRBV27 and TRBJ2-3; D ambiguous. Germline values: CDR1 MNHEY, CDR2 SMNVEV (reference sequence). The CDR3 is 13 residues long. V was shortened by 7 bases and J by 0 bases, with 8 bases between the two germline ends. In DNA, the CDR3 is TGTGCCAGCACCAAGACTAGCACAGATACGCAGTATTTT. This sequence encodes CASTKTSTDTQYF.

CDR3 sequence reads: CASSVVDRDDEQYF. Here the CDR3 DNA reads TGTGCCAGCAGCGTAGTTGACAGGGATGACGAGCAGTACTTC. V and J are TRBV9 and TRBJ2-7; 7 nucleotides line up with TRBD1. The germline CDR1 and CDR2 sequences are SGDLS and YYNGEE. This CDR3 region has 14 residues. The V segment lost 0 bases and the J segment 5 bases; nucleotides outside the gene matches: 5.

The table lists this clonotype with many counts. This sequence joins TRBV6-2 or TRBV6-3 and TRBJ2-3; 12 bases align to TRBD2. The CDR3 length is 17 residues. V lost 6 bases, J lost 2 bases, and 9 bases stayed unmatched. Per the germline V gene, CDR1 is MNHEY and CDR2 is SVGEGT. The CDR3 region is CASRDYTSGGPTDTQYF. CDR3 nucleotide sequence: TGTGCCAGCAGGGACTACACTAGCGGGGGGCCCACAGATACGCAGTATTTT.

In its sample, this clonotype was seen many times. The rearrangement links TRBV2 to TRBJ2-7, with TRBD1 identical over 9 bases. The V and J ends lost 3 bases and 4 bases, in that order; junction bases with no gene match: 4. Germline CDR1 is SNHLY and CDR2 is FYNNEI. This CDR3 has 14 residues. This CDR3 is CASSDGTGRYEQYF. CDR3 DNA: TGTGCCAGCAGTGACGGGACAGGGAGGTACGAGCAGTACTTC.

About this clonotype itself: Possible read error: a much larger clone is one base away. The genes are TRBV20-1 and TRBJ1-5; D not certain. CDR3 size: 14 residues. V dropped 1 base and J dropped 5 bases, with 12 bases sitting between them. Germline V gives CDR1 DFQATT, CDR2 SNEGSKA (reference sequence). The CDR3 spells CSARVGSGDQPQHF. In DNA, the CDR3 is TGCAGTGCTAGAGTAGGGAGTGGCGATCAGCCCCAGCATTTT.

This clonotype was seen a few times. The genes are TRBV5-1 and TRBJ2-1; 9 bases agree with TRBD1. Trimming took 4 bases from V and 1 from J; bases not matched to a gene: 12. The germline gives CDR1 SGHRS, CDR2 YFSETQ. The CDR3 contains 18 residues. This CDR3 is CASSPTGGSFSSYNEQFF. The CDR3 nucleotides are TGCGCCAGCAGCCCCACAGGGGGCTCTTTTAGTTCCTACAATGAGCAGTTCTTC.

The rearrangement links TRBV10-3 to TRBJ2-5; D unresolved. CDR1 is ENHRY and CDR2 is SYGVKD in the germline V gene. The CDR3 is 14 residues long. V shed 3 bases and J shed 4 bases, with 12 bases lying between them. CDR3 nucleotide sequence: TGTGCCATCAGTGACGGCGGAGAGCCAGAGACCCAGTACTTC. It encodes CAISDGGEPETQYF.

This clonotype was counted at least ten times. The chain uses TRBV28 and TRBJ2-7, with a tentative D call TRBD1 (6 bases). The germline CDR1 and CDR2 sequences are MDHEN and SYDVKM. The CDR3 runs to 12 residues. Trimming shortened V by 5 bases and J by 6 bases, and 11 bases separated the two germline ends. The CDR3 here is CASSADRTEQYF. CDR3 bases: TGTGCCAGCAGTGCGGACAGAACCGAGCAGTACTTC. Using reference TRBV28 and TRBJ2-7 for the parts outside the CDR3, the full variable domain is DVKVTQSSRYLVKRTGEKVFLECVQDMDHENMFWYRQDPGLGLRLIYFSYDVKMKEKGDIPEGYSVSREKKERFSLILESASTNQTSMYLCASSADRTEQYFGPGTRLTVT.

This clonotype was found a few times. The chain recombines TRBV15 with TRBJ2-7; possible D gene TRBD1, 5 bases. CDR3 length: 13 residues. V was pared by 3 bases and J by 2 bases, with 8 bases between. Germline CDR1 LNHNV, CDR2 YYDKDF (reference sequence). The CDR3 here is CATSRLQAYEQYF. In DNA, the CDR3 is TGTGCCACCAGCAGGTTACAGGCCTACGAGCAGTACTTC.

There are many counts of this clonotype. The V gene is TRBV30, the J gene TRBJ2-7; D may be TRBD1 (6 bases). The CDR3 runs 13 residues. Germline CDR1 reads GTSNPN; CDR2 reads SVGIG (reference sequence). Trimming left V 4 bases short and J 0 bases short, with 10 bases between. The chain's CDR3 is CAWTGTTSYEQYF. The CDR3 DNA follows: TGTGCCTGGACAGGGACAACCTCCTACGAGCAGTACTTC. The full variable domain, with the rest looked up from reference TRBV30 and TRBJ2-7, is SQTIHQWPATLVQPVGSPLSLECTVEGTSNPNLYWYRQAAGRGLQLLFYSVGIGQISSEVPQNLSASRPQDRQFILSSKKLLLSDSGFYLCAWTGTTSYEQYFGPGTRLTVT.

In this sample, this clonotype turned up many times. J is TRBJ1-1 and V is TRBV15; 9 bases fit TRBD1. The CDR3 contains 17 residues. Trimming removed 1 base from V and 6 bases from J; junction bases left unmatched: 12. The V gene's germline CDR1 is LNHNV and CDR2 YYDKDF (reference sequence). The CDR3 spells CATSRARQTGGGPEAFF. The CDR3 DNA follows: TGTGCCACCAGCAGAGCAAGGCAAACAGGGGGCGGGCCTGAAGCTTTCTTT.

This clonotype was observed many times. V and J are TRBV2 and TRBJ1-4, with D possibly being TRBD1 (5 bases). V was cut by 7 bases and J by 8 bases, with 17 bases left in between. The CDR3 consists of 14 residues. CDR1 and CDR2 from the germline V gene are SNHLY and FYNNEI. CDR3 region: CASIIGDSREKLFF. CDR3 coding DNA: TGTGCCAGCATTATCGGTGACAGTCGGGAAAAACTGTTTTTT.

This clonotype was recorded many times. V is TRBV5-5 and J is TRBJ1-5, with D uncertain. The length of the CDR3 is 14 residues. From germline, CDR1 is SGHKS and CDR2 YYEKEE (reference sequence). The ends were cut back, 4 bases at V and 0 bases at J, with 8 bases in the middle. CDR3 DNA sequence: TGTGCCAGCAGCGGCGGGTATAGCAATCAGCCCCAGCATTTT. Its translation is CASSGGYSNQPQHF.